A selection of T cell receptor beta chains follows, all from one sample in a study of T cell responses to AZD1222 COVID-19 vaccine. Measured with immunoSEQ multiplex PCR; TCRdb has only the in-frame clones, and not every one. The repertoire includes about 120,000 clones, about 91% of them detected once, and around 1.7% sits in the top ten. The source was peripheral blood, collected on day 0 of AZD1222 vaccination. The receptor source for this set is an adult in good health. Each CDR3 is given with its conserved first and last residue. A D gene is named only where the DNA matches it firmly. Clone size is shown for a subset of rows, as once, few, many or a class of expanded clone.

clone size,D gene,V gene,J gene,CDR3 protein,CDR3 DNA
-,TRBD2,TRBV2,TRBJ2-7,CASSLTSEGAQYF,TGTGCCAGCAGCCTGACTAGCGAAGGGGCGCAGTACTTC
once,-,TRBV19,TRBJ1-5,CASSMSPESYSNQPQHF,TGTGCCAGTAGTATGTCTCCAGAGTCATATAGCAATCAGCCCCAGCATTTT
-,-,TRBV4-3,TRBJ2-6,CASSQGGLGAGANVLTF,TGCGCCAGCAGCCAAGGTGGGCTCGGCGCAGGGGCCAACGTCCTGACTTTC
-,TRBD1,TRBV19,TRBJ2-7,CASTGRPQGASFEQYF,TGTGCCAGTACCGGGCGGCCCCAGGGGGCTTCATTCGAGCAGTACTTC
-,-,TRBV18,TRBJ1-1,CASLTSGGHTEAFF,TGTGCCAGCCTCACCAGCGGGGGCCACACTGAAGCTTTCTTT
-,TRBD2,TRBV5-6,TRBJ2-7,CASSRSGDYSYEQYF,TGTGCCAGCAGCCGAAGCGGGGACTACTCCTACGAGCAGTACTTC
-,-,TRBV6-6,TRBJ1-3,CASSYAAPLGGNTIYF,TGTGCCAGCAGTTACGCAGCCCCTTTAGGAGGAAACACCATATATTTT
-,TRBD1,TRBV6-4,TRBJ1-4,CASGRCSPGQVGEKLFF,TGTGCCAGCGGCCGATGCAGCCCGGGACAGGTTGGAGAAAAACTGTTTTTT
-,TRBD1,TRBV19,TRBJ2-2,CASSRDRSYTGELFF,TGTGCCAGTAGCAGGGACAGGAGTTACACCGGGGAGCTGTTTTTT
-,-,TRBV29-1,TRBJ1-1,CSVRLGDTEAFF,TGCAGCGTCCGCCTGGGGGACACTGAAGCTTTCTTT
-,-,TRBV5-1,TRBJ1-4,CASSLVPATNEKLFF,TGCGCCAGCAGCTTGGTCCCCGCAACTAATGAAAAACTGTTTTTT
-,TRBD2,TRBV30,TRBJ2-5,CAWSVLAVRETQYF,TGTGCCTGGAGTGTACTAGCGGTCCGAGAGACCCAGTACTTC
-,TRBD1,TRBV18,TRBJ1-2,CASSEDRGAYGYTF,TGTGCCAGCTCAGAGGACAGGGGGGCCTATGGCTACACCTTC
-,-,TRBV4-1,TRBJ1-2,CASSPRGGPQGGYTF,TGCGCCAGCAGCCCACGGGGAGGGCCTCAGGGGGGCTACACCTTC
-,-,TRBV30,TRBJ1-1,CAWSVGGYTEAFF,TGTGCCTGGAGTGTAGGGGGATACACTGAAGCTTTCTTT
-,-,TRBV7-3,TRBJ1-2,CASSPTSGYSYGYTF,TGTGCCAGCAGCCCTACATCGGGGTACTCCTATGGCTACACCTTC
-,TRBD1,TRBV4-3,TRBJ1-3,CASSRRTGASSGNTIYF,TGCGCCAGCAGCCGAAGGACAGGGGCCTCCTCTGGAAACACCATATATTTT
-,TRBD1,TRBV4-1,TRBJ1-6,CASSQTPGQAEFPLHF,TGCGCCAGCAGCCAGACTCCGGGACAGGCCGAGTTCCCCCTCCACTTT
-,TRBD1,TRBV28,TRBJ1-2,CASSLWGQGANNYGYTF,TGTGCCAGCAGTTTATGGGGACAGGGGGCCAATAACTATGGCTACACCTTC
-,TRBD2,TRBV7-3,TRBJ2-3,CASSFSGGETDTQYF,TGTGCCAGCAGCTTCAGCGGGGGGGAAACAGATACGCAGTATTTT
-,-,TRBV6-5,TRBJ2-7,CASSYSTVSYEQYF,TGTGCCAGCAGTTACTCAACCGTGAGCTACGAGCAGTACTTC
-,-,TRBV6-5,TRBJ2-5,CASSWTIGGETQYF,TGTGCCAGCAGTTGGACTATCGGCGGAGAGACCCAGTACTTC
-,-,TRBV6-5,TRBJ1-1,CASSKGLGTEAFF,TGTGCCAGCAGTAAGGGGTTGGGCACTGAAGCTTTCTTT
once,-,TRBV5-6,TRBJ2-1,CASSLEAAGGAQFF,TGTGCCAGCAGCTTGGAGGCAGCGGGCGGTGCTCAGTTCTTC
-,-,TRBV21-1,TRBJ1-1,CASSPKVDRGTEAFF,TGTGCCAGCAGCCCAAAGGTAGATAGGGGCACTGAAGCTTTCTTT
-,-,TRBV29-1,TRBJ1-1,CSGDGLNTEAFF,TGCAGCGGGGACGGTTTGAACACTGAAGCTTTCTTT
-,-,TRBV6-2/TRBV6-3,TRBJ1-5,CASSGENNQPQHF,TGTGCCAGCAGTGGGGAGAACAATCAGCCCCAGCATTTT
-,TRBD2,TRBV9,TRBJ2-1,CASSVVGLAGDGEQFF,TGTGCCAGCAGCGTAGTGGGCCTAGCGGGAGACGGTGAGCAGTTCTTC
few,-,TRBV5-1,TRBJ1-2,CASSSLGQATIYGYTF,TGCGCCAGCAGCTCCTTAGGGCAGGCTACAATCTATGGCTACACCTTC
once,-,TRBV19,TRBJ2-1,CASSPTGGTGLGNEQFF,TGTGCCAGTAGTCCAACCGGGGGGACAGGTCTGGGGAATGAGCAGTTCTTC
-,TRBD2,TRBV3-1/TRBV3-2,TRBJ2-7,CASSQFLAGGHEQYF,TGTGCCAGCAGCCAGTTTTTAGCGGGGGGGCACGAGCAGTACTTC
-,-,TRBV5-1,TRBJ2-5,CASSLEGQGWKTQYF,TGCGCCAGCAGCTTGGAGGGTCAGGGGTGGAAGACCCAGTACTTC
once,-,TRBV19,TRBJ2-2,CASRLQRNTGELFF,TGTGCCAGTAGGCTACAGCGGAACACCGGGGAGCTGTTTTTT
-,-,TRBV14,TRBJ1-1,CASSQVEDTEAFF,TGTGCCAGCAGCCAAGTTGAGGACACTGAAGCTTTCTTT
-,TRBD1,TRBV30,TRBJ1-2,CAWNRGVGYTF,TGTGCCTGGAACAGGGGTGTCGGCTACACCTTC
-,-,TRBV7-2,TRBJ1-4,CASSHSYSNEKLFF,TGTGCCAGCAGTCACAGTTACTCTAATGAAAAACTGTTTTTT
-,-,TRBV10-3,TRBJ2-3,CAISEPLSGLTDTQYF,TGTGCCATCAGTGAGCCCCTCAGCGGGCTCACAGATACGCAGTATTTT
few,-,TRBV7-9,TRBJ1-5,CASSLTVSNQPQHF,TGTGCCAGCAGCTTGACAGTCAGCAATCAGCCCCAGCATTTT
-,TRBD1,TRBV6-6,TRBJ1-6,CASIFRRQGANSPLHF,TGTGCCAGTATCTTTCGTCGACAGGGGGCGAATTCACCCCTCCACTTT
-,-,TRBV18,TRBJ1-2,CASSPGEGIGYGYTF,TGTGCCAGCTCACCTGGCGAGGGAATCGGCTATGGCTACACCTTC
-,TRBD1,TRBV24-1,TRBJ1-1,CATSSGQGGTYTEAFF,TGTGCCACCAGCTCGGGACAGGGGGGTACGTACACTGAAGCTTTCTTT
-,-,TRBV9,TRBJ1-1,CASSVGGGGTGEAFF,TGTGCCAGCAGCGTAGGTGGTGGGGGGACGGGTGAAGCTTTCTTT
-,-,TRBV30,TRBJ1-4,CAWSVPGYNEKLFF,TGTGCCTGGAGTGTACCAGGCTATAATGAAAAACTGTTTTTT
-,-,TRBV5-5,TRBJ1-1,CASSLSGGGNTEAFF,TGTGCCAGCAGCTTGTCGGGGGGTGGGAACACTGAAGCTTTCTTT
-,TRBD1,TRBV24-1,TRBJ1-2,CATSDPGQVGDGYTF,TGTGCCACCAGTGACCCGGGACAGGTGGGTGATGGCTACACCTTC
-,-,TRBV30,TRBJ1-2,CAWNGPGSRSYGYTF,TGTGCCTGGAACGGACCGGGATCCCGTTCCTATGGCTACACCTTC
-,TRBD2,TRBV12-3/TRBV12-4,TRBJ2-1,CASSFGGVNEQFF,TGTGCCAGCAGTTTTGGGGGGGTCAATGAGCAGTTCTTC
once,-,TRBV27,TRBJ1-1,CASRGLNTEAFF,TGTGCCAGCAGAGGTCTGAACACTGAAGCTTTCTTT
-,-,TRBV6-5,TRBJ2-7,CASRLLQGDMYF,TGTGCCAGCAGATTGTTACAGGGAGATATGTACTTC
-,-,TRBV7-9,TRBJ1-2,CASSLGAGLGYGYTF,TGTGCCAGCAGCTTAGGTGCGGGGTTGGGCTATGGCTACACCTTC
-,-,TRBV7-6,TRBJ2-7,CASSLALGEQYF,TGTGCCAGCAGCTTAGCGCTAGGGGAGCAGTACTTC
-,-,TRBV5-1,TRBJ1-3,CASSLALPGNTIYF,TGCGCCAGCAGCTTGGCCCTACCTGGAAACACCATATATTTT
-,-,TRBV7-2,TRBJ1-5,CASSLAGVRNQPQHF,TGTGCCAGCAGCTTAGCAGGGGTACGCAATCAGCCCCAGCATTTT